This T cell receptor (beta chain) was documented in a study of technical replicates of blood from a few donors. Produced via immunoSEQ multiplex PCR; TCRdb's table is partial and in-frame only. The sample consists of about 93,000 clones, approximately 95% of them appearing once. Germline assignment: CDR1 SGHNT and CDR2 YYREEE (reference sequence). The germline V and J ends were trimmed by 3 bases and 5 bases, with 12 bases remaining between them. The CDR3 is 14 amino acids. This clonotype was sampled from a human donor in good health. The chain is built from TRBV5-4 and TRBJ1-5, with a tentative D call TRBD1 (6 bases). Specimen: T cells isolated from PBMCs. The CDR3 DNA reads as TGTGCCAGCAGCTCTCAGGGGTCGGATCAGCCCCAGCATTTT. Translation gives CASSSQGSDQPQHF.